This T cell receptor beta chain is from a study of CD8+ T cells in alopecia areata. Notes on the study in general: Scalp lesions, especially in alopecia totalis/universalis, had higher clonality than normal scalp. On tofacitinib, scalp clonality and expanded CD8+ clones among top 100 fell significantly.

Extracted from the samples, RNA was reverse transcribed into cDNA to serve as the sequencing template. Data came from immunoSEQ multiplex PCR; TCRdb stores just in-frame clones and leaves some out. The sample includes 100,000 to 120,000 clones, less than 60% seen only once; the top ten take about 3.7%. This CDR3 has 14 residues. Trimming at V came to 5 bases and at J to 2 bases, leaving 3 bases not matched to a gene. The germline CDR1 and CDR2 sequences are MNHEY and SVGAGI. This clone was seen a handful of times. The antigen remains unidentified. As to treatment: oral pan-JAK inhibitor, 5-10 mg twice daily. Lesional scalp punch biopsies and peripheral blood were collected from alopecia areata patients.

The V and J genes are TRBV6-5 and TRBJ1-2; TRBD1 matches 9 bases. The input for sequencing was CD4+ T cells sorted from blood, taken at week 24, from a patient treated with tofacitinib. The source of this sequence is a human donor with alopecia areata. The CDR3 DNA follows: TGTGCCAGCAGTCGGGACAGGGTGAACTATGGCTACACCTTC. Translated, it gives CASSRDRVNYGYTF.